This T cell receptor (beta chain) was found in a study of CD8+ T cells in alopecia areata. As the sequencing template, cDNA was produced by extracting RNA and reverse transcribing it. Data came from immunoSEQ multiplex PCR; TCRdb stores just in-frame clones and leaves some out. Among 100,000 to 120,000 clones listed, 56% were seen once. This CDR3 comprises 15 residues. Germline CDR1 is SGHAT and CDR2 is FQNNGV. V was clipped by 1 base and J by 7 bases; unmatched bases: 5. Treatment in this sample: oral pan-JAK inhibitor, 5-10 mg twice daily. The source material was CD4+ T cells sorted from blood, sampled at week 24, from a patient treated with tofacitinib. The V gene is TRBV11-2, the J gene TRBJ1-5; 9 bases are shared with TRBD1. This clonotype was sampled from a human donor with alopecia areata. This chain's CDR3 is CASSLGGTGSQPQHF. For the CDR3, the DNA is TGTGCCAGCAGCTTAGGGGGGACAGGGAGCCAGCCCCAGCATTTT.